This T cell receptor (beta chain) was sequenced during a study of cytotoxic CD8 clonotypes in ibrutinib-treated CLL. Study-level background: Results showed around 24 partial and 2 complete responses; following median approximately 68 months, about 15 remained remitted, approximately twelve advanced. Response sampling took place at median around 13 months of treatment, range 6 to 36.

Sequencing was performed with immunoSEQ multiplex PCR; in TCRdb, only in-frame clones are kept and a portion is missing. The sample lists 150,000 to 200,000 clones, about 88% seen once, with approximately 2.9% in the top ten. J was trimmed by 11 bases and V by 4 bases; bases with no gene match: 15. Germline lookup yields CDR1 SQVTM and CDR2 ANQGSEA. The CDR3 length is 14 residues. The receptor was isolated from a human donor with chronic lymphocytic leukemia. This specimen consisted of PBMCs, obtained at disease progression, from a patient treated with ibrutinib. The chain links TRBV29-1 to TRBJ2-5, with 8 bases aligning to TRBD2. This CDR3 reads CSVGLAGGHVEQYF. The DNA of the CDR3 is TGCAGCGTTGGGTTGGCGGGAGGCCACGTAGAGCAGTACTTC.